This T cell receptor (beta chain) was found in a study of T cell responses to AZD1222 COVID-19 vaccine. Study results and caveats: Rises in breadth and depth of Spike-specific TCRs came after two AZD1222 doses.

Concerning this clone: Its antigen is undetermined.

TCRdb's table, derived via immunoSEQ multiplex PCR, lists solely in-frame clones and lacks some. The table records approximately 100,000 clones, more than 75% of them present only once. Sequencing was performed on peripheral blood, taken on day 0 of AZD1222 vaccination. The TCR comes from an adult in good health.

The CDR3 DNA sequence: TGTGCCAGCAGCTTTAGCGGGGGGGCTGAAGAGCAGTACTTC. Translated, it gives CASSFSGGAEEQYF. The chain uses TRBV13 and TRBJ2-7; TRBD2 matches 11 bases. This CDR3 contains 14 residues. Germline V gives CDR1 PRHDT, CDR2 FYEKMQ (reference sequence). The ends lost 3 bases at V and 7 bases at J; junction bases unmatched: 5.